Below, one T cell receptor (beta chain) is given with its context. Generated by immunoSEQ multiplex PCR, the TCRdb table keeps only in-frame clones and is missing some. Of more than 300,000 clones listed, around 87% are singletons. The data were obtained in a study of blood T cell repertoires in COVID-19. Across the study: The United States, Italy and Spain supplied acute and convalescent COVID-19 samples. Sample material is recorded as cDNA or gDNA derived from T cells, B-cell-depleted T cells, or PBMCs.

The CDR3 extends over 16 amino acids. Germline CDR1 is SGHAT and CDR2 is FQNNGV. Trimming cost V 5 bases and J 5 bases, with 16 bases left between them. Source material: peripheral blood. The TCR was taken from a woman younger than 45 with COVID-19, enrolled during active disease. This rearrangement joins TRBV11-2 to TRBJ1-6; the D gene is possibly TRBD1 (6 bases). The CDR3 bases are TGTGCCAGCAGCCTTAACCCGGGACACAATAATTCACCCCTCCACTTT. It encodes CASSLNPGHNNSPLHF.